This T cell receptor (beta chain) was captured by sequencing in a study of blood T cell repertoires in COVID-19. Study-level information: COVID-19 samples collected from the United States, Italy and Spain covered acute and convalescent phases. The analysed material was cDNA or gDNA that came from T cells, B-cell-depleted T cells, or PBMCs.

Under the authors' procedure: Cell counts per sample came from amplifying reference gene primers. The assay was immunoSEQ multiplex PCR, and TCRdb's table has in-frame clones only and misses some. For V, J and clone size, that table is used; D and trimming come from the DNA. The data hold just over 70,000 clones, with about 80% observed a single time. This TCR came from a woman between 70 and 85 years old with acute or convalescent COVID-19. The sample was peripheral blood.

The CDR3 DNA reads TGTGCCAGCAGCTTAGGGACAGGGACCAGTGAAGCTTTCTTT. Translation gives CASSLGTGTSEAFF. This chain connects TRBV11-2 to TRBJ1-1; the match to TRBD1 covers 8 bases. The V segment lost 1 base and the J segment 7 bases; nucleotides outside the gene matches: 5. Germline V gene lookup returns CDR1 SGHAT and CDR2 FQNNGV. This CDR3 spans 14 amino acids.